This T cell receptor beta chain originates from a study of technical replicates of blood from a few donors. Looked up from germline, CDR1 is LNHDA and CDR2 is SQIVND (reference sequence). Trimming cost V 8 bases and J 9 bases; bases outside gene matches: 7. The CDR3 spans 12 residues. Data came from immunoSEQ multiplex PCR; TCRdb stores just in-frame clones and leaves some out. The sample comprises 75,000 to 100,000 clones, approximately 94% of which are singletons, and roughly 0.35% rests with the top ten. The J gene is TRBJ2-1, the V gene TRBV19, with 7 bases identical to TRBD2. The sequencing input was T cells isolated from PBMCs. This receptor was taken from a human donor in good health. CDR3 protein: CASEIPSGEQFF. The CDR3 DNA is TGTGCCAGTGAGATACCTAGCGGTGAGCAGTTCTTC.